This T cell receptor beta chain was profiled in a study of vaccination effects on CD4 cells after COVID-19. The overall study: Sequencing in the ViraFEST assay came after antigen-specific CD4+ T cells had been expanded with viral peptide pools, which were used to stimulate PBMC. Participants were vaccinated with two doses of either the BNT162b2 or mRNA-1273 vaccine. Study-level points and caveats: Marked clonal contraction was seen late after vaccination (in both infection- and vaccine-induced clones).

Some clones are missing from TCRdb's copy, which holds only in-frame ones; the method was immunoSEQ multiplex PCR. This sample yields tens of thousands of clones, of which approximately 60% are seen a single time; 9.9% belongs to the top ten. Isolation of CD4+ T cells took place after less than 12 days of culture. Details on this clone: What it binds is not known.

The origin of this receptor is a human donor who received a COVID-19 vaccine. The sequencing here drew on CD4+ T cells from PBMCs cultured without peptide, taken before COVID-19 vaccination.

The CDR3 DNA reads as TGTGCCAGCAGCCAAGGTTGGGAGGCTTTCTTT. It is translated as CASSQGWEAFF. The chain uses TRBV3-1 (or the pseudogene TRBV3-2) and TRBJ1-1, with unresolved D. Trimming took off 1 base at V and 11 bases at J, with 8 bases between the two ends. From germline, CDR1 is LGHDT and CDR2 YNNKEL (reference sequence). CDR3 length: 11 residues.